These 24 T cell receptor beta chains were all obtained from the same sample, sequenced in a study of TET2 disruption in CD19-targeted CAR T cells. Sequencing used immunoSEQ multiplex PCR; TCRdb keeps in-frame clones, though not all of them. Found here are under 30,000 clones; the top ten clones hold roughly 1.9%. Treatment specified: autologous CTL019 cells: CD19 CAR with 4-1BB and CD3 zeta domains. These receptors' targets are unknown. The sequencing here drew on CD8- CAR+ T cells sorted from cultured blood T cells, taken for CD19 CAR T cell therapy. Subset denoted: CD8-negative CAR-positive T cells from the infusion product. These TCRs come from a man aged 65-85 years with chronic lymphocytic leukemia.

A note on this clone: The read comes to an end 3 residues before the CDR3 does, leaving the germline J gene to fill in the end. The chain is built from TRBV9 and TRBJ1-1; unclear D gene. CDR1 is SGDLS, CDR2 YYNGEE, per germline. The CDR3 runs to 14 residues. Trimming removed 2 bases at V and 0 bases at J, with 8 bases between. This CDR3 reads CASSVSTVNTEAFF. CDR3 DNA, as far as it was read: TGTGCCAGCAGCGTGTCTACAGTGAACACTGAA.

Worth noting for this clone: The CDR3 goes on 3 residues after the read ends, and that part is filled in from the germline J gene. The chain has TRBV20-1 and TRBJ2-5; D uncertain. The CDR3 extends over 13 amino acids. The germline V and J ends were trimmed by 5 bases and 1 base, with 11 bases remaining between them. Germline CDR1 reads DFQATT; CDR2 reads SNEGSKA (reference sequence). CDR3 DNA (partial): TGCAGTGCTGTAGGGCGAGTCCAAGAGACC. It encodes CSAVGRVQET. The full CDR3 protein reads CSAVGRVQETQYF.

In regard to this clone: The read comes to an end 3 residues before the CDR3 does, leaving the germline J gene to fill in the end. The V and J genes are TRBV7-6 and TRBJ2-7; 8 bases align to TRBD1. V gave up 0 bases and J gave up 3 bases; unmatched junction bases: 13. Per germline, CDR1 SGHVS and CDR2 FNYEAQ. The CDR3 is 18 residues long. CDR3 in amino acids: CASSLARSTGTGNYEQYF. CDR3 DNA (partial): TGTGCCAGCAGCTTAGCGAGAAGTACCGGGACAGGAAACTACGAG.

A word on this clone: The read gets to within 3 residues of the CDR3 end, and the germline J gene fills in the rest. This chain uses TRBV6-2 or TRBV6-3 with TRBJ2-4; 7 positions agree with TRBD2. Germline CDR1 and CDR2: MNHEY and SVGEGT. CDR3 length: 14 residues. The CDR3 spells CASENGGSNQPQYF. CDR3 bases read: TGTGCCAGTGAAAACGGGGGGTCGAATCAGCCT.

As to this clone: The read stops 3 residues short of the end of the CDR3; the missing end is completed from the germline J gene. The chain is built from TRBV6-2 or TRBV6-3 and TRBJ1-4; D may be TRBD1 (5 bases). The CDR3 has 13 residues. V gave up 11 bases and J gave up 7 bases, with 17 bases separating them. Looked up from germline, CDR1 is MNHEY and CDR2 is SVGEGT. The sequenced part of the CDR3 DNA is TGTGCCTCGGGACGCGCGCGGGGTGAAAAA. It encodes CASGRARGEK. The whole CDR3 is CASGRARGEKLFF.

A word on this clone: The read finishes 3 residues shy of the CDR3 end, and the germline J gene is used to complete it. The chain recombines TRBV11-2 with TRBJ2-1; a possible D gene is TRBD2 (5 bases). Germline V gene sequence: CDR1 SGHAT, CDR2 FQNNGV. This CDR3 spans 12 amino acids. V dropped 2 bases and J dropped 9 bases, with 8 bases sitting between them. Partial CDR3 DNA: TGTGCCAGCAGCTTATCCGGGGTTGAG. Encoded protein: CASSLSGVE. The CDR3 as a whole reads CASSLSGVEQFF.

The CDR3 DNA, read in part, is TGTGCCAGCAGCTTGGGCCAGAGCTATGGC. Protein: CASSLGQSYG. The entire CDR3 sequence reads CASSLGQSYGYTF. The chain links TRBV5-6 to TRBJ1-2; D is uncertain. The read falls 3 residues short of the CDR3 end, and the missing part is taken from the germline J gene. Per germline, CDR1 SGHDT and CDR2 YYEEEE. The CDR3 spans 13 residues. V lost 0 bases, J lost 4 bases, and 7 bases lay in between.

For this clone: The junction differs from germline at one of its ends, possibly a read error. The observed sequence ends 3 residues before the CDR3 terminus, with the missing tail filled in from the germline J gene. The sample contains more than one DNA sequence encoding this CDR3. The V gene is TRBV28, the J gene TRBJ1-3; no reliable D call. Germline lookup yields CDR1 MDHEN and CDR2 SYDVKM. CDR3 size: 14 residues. The CDR3 reads CASSLTGWGNTIYF. The CDR3 bases that were read are TGTGCCAGCAGTTTAACGGGGTGGGGAAACACT.

CDR3 DNA, as far as it was read: TGTGCCAGCAGCCCACCGCCCCTCCAAAGCGAAAAA. Its translation is CASSPPPLQSEK. The entire CDR3 sequence reads CASSPPPLQSEKLFF. The J gene is TRBJ1-4, the V gene TRBV7-9; D is undetermined. The CDR3 end falls 3 residues outside the read, so it is completed with the germline J gene. Germline values: CDR1 SEHNR, CDR2 FQNEAQ (reference sequence). This CDR3 is built from 15 residues. The V end was cut by 5 bases, the J end by 8 bases, with 18 bases between.

Notes on this clone: The read ends 3 residues shy of where the CDR3 ends; the end is completed using the germline J gene. The genes are TRBV6-1 and TRBJ2-4, with 10 positions matching TRBD1. The V gene's germline CDR1 is MNHNS and CDR2 SASEGT. The CDR3 is 14 amino acids. The CDR3 here is CASSGTGGTQPQYF. Partial CDR3 DNA: TGTGCCAGCAGTGGGACAGGGGGAACTCAGCCT.

On this clone itself: One end of the junction does not line up with germline, which may come from a read error. Read data end 3 residues before the CDR3 end; the end is taken from the germline J gene. The same CDR3 arises from other DNA sequences in this sample as well. The chain is built from TRBV5-1 and TRBJ1-3; D may be TRBD1 (6 bases). This CDR3 contains 16 residues. In germline, CDR1 is SGHRS, CDR2 YFSETQ. The covered CDR3 bases are TGCGCCAGCAGCTTAACATCAGGGGAGTACGGAAACACT. This gives the protein CASSLTSGEYGNT. The whole CDR3 protein is CASSLTSGEYGNTIYF. Filled out from reference TRBV5-1 and TRBJ1-3, the complete variable domain reads KAGVTQTPRYLIKTRGQQVTLSCSPISGHRSVSWYQQTPGQGLQFLFEYFSETQRNKGNFPGRFSGRQFSNSRSEMNVSTLELGDSALYLCASSLTSGEYGNTIYFGEGSWLTVV.

A remark on this clone: With the read ending 3 residues before the CDR3 end, the germline J gene is used to fill in that end. The sample carries other DNA sequences with the same CDR3. The chain links TRBV19 to TRBJ1-3; 7 bases map to TRBD1. The CDR3 is 17 amino acids. Trimming took 7 bases from V and 0 from J; bases not matched to a gene: 12. Germline lookup yields CDR1 LNHDA and CDR2 SQIVND (reference sequence). CDR3 protein: CASTPGQSHYSGNTIYF. The sequenced CDR3 bases are TGTGCCAGTACCCCGGGACAGTCTCACTACTCTGGAAACACC.

As to this clone: Read data end 3 residues before the CDR3 end; the end is taken from the germline J gene. The rearrangement joins TRBV19 to TRBJ2-4, with 8 bases that match TRBD1. CDR1 is LNHDA and CDR2 is SQIVND in the germline V gene (reference sequence). The CDR3 totals 14 residues. Incomplete CDR3 DNA: TGTGCCAGTAGTGTGACAGGGGCGGTGGAGACT. Residues: CASSVTGAVET. The complete CDR3 sequence is CASSVTGAVETQYF. Complete variable domain (other parts from reference TRBV19 and TRBJ2-4): DGGITQSPKYLFRKEGQNVTLSCEQNLNHDAMYWYRQDPGQGLRLIYYSQIVNDFQKGDIAEGYSVSREKKESFPLTVTSAQKNPTAFYLCASSVTGAVETQYFGAGTRLSVL.

In regard to this clone: The CDR3 is cut off 3 residues early in the read; its end comes from the germline J gene. The chain links TRBV7-9 to TRBJ1-1, with D unclear. This CDR3 is 14 amino acids long. CDR1 is SEHNR, CDR2 FQNEAQ, per germline (reference sequence). The CDR3 loop is CASSLVRNQETAFF. CDR3 bases read: TGTGCCAGCAGCTTAGTCAGGAACCAAGAGACC. Looking up the rest from reference TRBV7-9 and TRBJ1-1 gives the full variable domain: DTGVSQNPRHKITKRGQNVTFRCDPISEHNRLYWYRQTLGQGPEFLTYFQNEAQLEKSRLLSDRFSAERPKGSFSTLEIQRTEQGDSAMYLCASSLVRNQETAFFGQGTRLTVV.

About this clone: The read finishes 3 residues shy of the CDR3 end, and the germline J gene is used to complete it. The chain is built from TRBV27 and TRBJ2-7; 7 nucleotides agree with TRBD2. Trimming at V came to 2 bases and at J to 0 bases, leaving 4 bases not matched to a gene. Germline V CDR1 and CDR2: MNHEY, SMNVEV (reference sequence). The CDR3 runs 15 residues. CDR3 sequence reads: CASSLTASGSYEQYF. CDR3 DNA, as far as it was read: TGTGCCAGCAGTTTAACGGCTAGCGGCTCCTACGAG.

Comments on this clone: The read ends 3 residues shy of where the CDR3 ends; the end is completed using the germline J gene. The chain joins TRBV19 to TRBJ1-2; the D gene is possibly TRBD1 (5 bases). The germline gives CDR1 LNHDA, CDR2 SQIVND (reference sequence). The CDR3 contains 17 residues. The sequenced part of the CDR3 DNA is TGTGCCAGTAGTCCTCCCGAGGGACGGGGGATTACCTACGAC. Protein: CASSPPEGRGITYD. The whole CDR3 is CASSPPEGRGITYDYTF.

Comments on this clone: The DNA ends 3 residues before the CDR3 does, and the rest of the CDR3 is filled in from the germline J gene. The chain recombines TRBV5-1 with TRBJ2-2; 11 positions match TRBD2. V trimming: 1 base; J trimming: 6 bases; junction bases outside the gene matches: 14. This CDR3 has 19 residues. From germline, CDR1 is SGHRS and CDR2 YFSETQ. CDR3: CASSLMPSGGSTGAGELFF. The CDR3 DNA, read in part, is TGCGCCAGCAGCTTGATGCCTAGCGGGGGGTCAACGGGCGCCGGGGAG.

Details on this clone: The missing CDR3 end, 3 residues past where the read stops, is filled in from the germline J gene. The V and J genes are TRBV7-6 and TRBJ2-5; D possibly corresponds to TRBD1 (6 bases). Germline CDR1 reads SGHVS; CDR2 reads FNYEAQ. Trimming removed 6 bases at V and 5 bases at J, with 7 bases between. This CDR3 comprises 11 residues. The CDR3 bases that were read are TGTGCCAGCAGGCAGGGGGAGACC. It yields the protein CASRQGET. The entire CDR3 reads CASRQGETQYF.

As to this clone: The read stops 3 residues short of the end of the CDR3; the missing end is completed from the germline J gene. The chain joins TRBV10-3 to TRBJ1-1, with 7 bases identical to TRBD1. Germline CDR1 reads ENHRY; CDR2 reads SYGVKD. Trimming at V came to 10 bases and at J to 6 bases, leaving 8 bases not matched to a gene. This CDR3 has 12 residues. CDR3 residues: CATRQGQAEAFF. CDR3 bases read: TGTGCCACCCGACAGGGTCAGGCTGAA.

Concerning this clone: The read halts 3 residues ahead of the CDR3 end, with the missing end drawn from the germline J gene. The chain is built from TRBV7-3 and TRBJ1-2; perhaps TRBD1 as D (5 bases). CDR1 is SGHTA and CDR2 is FQGTGA in the germline V gene. V lost 1 base, J lost 7 bases, and 10 bases lay in between. The CDR3 runs to 13 residues. CDR3 residues: CASSLNPGIGYTF. The covered CDR3 bases are TGTGCCAGCAGCTTAAACCCAGGGATTGGC.

Comments on this clone: The sequence runs out 3 residues before the end of the CDR3; the remainder is reconstructed from the germline J gene. V is TRBV20-1 and J is TRBJ1-6; 9 bases line up with TRBD1. The CDR3 has 17 residues. Germline V lookup: CDR1 DFQATT, CDR2 SNEGSKA (reference sequence). V was clipped by 2 bases and J by 8 bases; unmatched bases: 13. CDR3 loop: CSARIPPRDREDSPLHF. The CDR3 DNA, read in part, is TGCAGTGCTAGAATTCCGCCCCGGGACAGGGAGGATTCACCC.

Concerning this clone: The read terminates 3 residues ahead of where the CDR3 ends, so the germline J gene completes it. J is TRBJ2-5 and V is TRBV30; tentatively, D is TRBD2 (6 bases). CDR1 and CDR2 from the germline V gene are GTSNPN and SVGIG (reference sequence). Between the trimmed V and J ends, which lost 2 bases and 2 bases, there was a span of 9 bases. This CDR3 comprises 13 residues. Incomplete CDR3 DNA: TGTGCCTGGAGTAGGCGGGATCAAGAGACC. Translation gives CAWSRRDQET. The full CDR3 protein is CAWSRRDQETQYF.

Concerning this clone: The read terminates 3 residues before the CDR3 end, so the remaining end is supplied by the germline J gene. The gene calls are TRBV10-3 and TRBJ2-4, with 9 positions matching TRBD1. Germline CDR1 is ENHRY and CDR2 is SYGVKD. The CDR3 has 14 amino acids. This CDR3 reads CATLQGAQGYGQYF. CDR3 DNA (partial): TGTGCCACCTTACAGGGGGCGCAAGGCTATGGT.

A word on this clone: The read finishes 3 residues shy of the CDR3 end, and the germline J gene is used to complete it. The chain joins TRBV9 to TRBJ2-7; 9 bases fit TRBD1. Trimming removed 5 bases from V and 5 bases from J; junction bases left unmatched: 8. From germline, CDR1 is SGDLS and CDR2 YYNGEE. This CDR3 comprises 14 residues. The sequenced part of the CDR3 DNA is TGTGCCAGCAGTGCCGACAGGGGGTTTGACGAG. Protein product: CASSADRGFDE. The whole CDR3 sequence reads CASSADRGFDEQYF.